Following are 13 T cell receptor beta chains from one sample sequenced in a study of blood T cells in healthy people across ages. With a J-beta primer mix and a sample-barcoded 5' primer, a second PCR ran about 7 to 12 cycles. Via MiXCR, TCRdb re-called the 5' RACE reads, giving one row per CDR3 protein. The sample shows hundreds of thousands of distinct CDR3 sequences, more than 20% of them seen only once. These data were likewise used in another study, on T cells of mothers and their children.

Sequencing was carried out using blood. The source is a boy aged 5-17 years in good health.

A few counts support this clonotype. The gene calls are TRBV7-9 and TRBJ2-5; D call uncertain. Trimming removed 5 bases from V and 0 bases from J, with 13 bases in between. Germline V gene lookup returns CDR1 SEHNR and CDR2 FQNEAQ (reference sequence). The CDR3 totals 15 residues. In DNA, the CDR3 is TGTGCCAGCAGCCCCAGCTTCCGGAACCAAGAGACCCAGTACTTC. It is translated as CASSPSFRNQETQYF.

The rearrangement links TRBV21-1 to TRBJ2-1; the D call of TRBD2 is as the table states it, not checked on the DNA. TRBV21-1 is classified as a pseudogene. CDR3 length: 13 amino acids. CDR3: CASSKGTIVSQFF. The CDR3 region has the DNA TGTGCCAGCAGCAAGGGAACTATAGTCTCGCAGTTCTTC.

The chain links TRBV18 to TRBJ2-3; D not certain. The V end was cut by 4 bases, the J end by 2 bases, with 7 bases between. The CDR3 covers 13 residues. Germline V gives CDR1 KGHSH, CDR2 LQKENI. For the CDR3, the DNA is TGTGCCAGCTCACGCAACTACACAGATACGCAGTATTTT. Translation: CASSRNYTDTQYF.

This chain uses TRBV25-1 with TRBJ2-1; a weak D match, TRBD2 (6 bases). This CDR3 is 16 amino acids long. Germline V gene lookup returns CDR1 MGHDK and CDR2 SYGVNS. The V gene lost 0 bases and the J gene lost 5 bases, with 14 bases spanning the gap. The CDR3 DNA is TGTGCCAGCAGTGAATATACCACTAGCCCCCACAATGAGCAGTTCTTC. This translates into CASSEYTTSPHNEQFF.

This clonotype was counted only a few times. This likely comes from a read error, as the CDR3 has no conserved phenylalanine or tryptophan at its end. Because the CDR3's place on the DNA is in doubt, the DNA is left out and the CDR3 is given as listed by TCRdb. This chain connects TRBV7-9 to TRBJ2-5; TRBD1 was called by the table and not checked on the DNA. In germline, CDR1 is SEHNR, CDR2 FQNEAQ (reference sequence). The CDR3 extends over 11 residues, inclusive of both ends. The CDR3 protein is CASSSVGRLTI.

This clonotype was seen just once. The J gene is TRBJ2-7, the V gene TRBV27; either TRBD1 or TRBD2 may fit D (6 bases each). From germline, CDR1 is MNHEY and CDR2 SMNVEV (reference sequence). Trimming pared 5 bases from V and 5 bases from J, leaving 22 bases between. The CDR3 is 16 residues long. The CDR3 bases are TGTGCCAGCAGTAACTTGGGGGGCGAGTTAAGCAACGAGCAGTACTTC. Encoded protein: CASSNLGGELSNEQYF.

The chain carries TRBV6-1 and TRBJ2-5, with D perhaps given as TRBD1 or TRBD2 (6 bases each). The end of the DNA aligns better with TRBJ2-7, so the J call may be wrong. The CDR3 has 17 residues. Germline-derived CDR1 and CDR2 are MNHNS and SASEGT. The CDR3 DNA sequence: TGTGCCAGCAGTGATCCGCACAGGGTCGGGAGCTCCTACGAGCAGTACTTC. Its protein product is CASSDPHRVGSSYEQYF.

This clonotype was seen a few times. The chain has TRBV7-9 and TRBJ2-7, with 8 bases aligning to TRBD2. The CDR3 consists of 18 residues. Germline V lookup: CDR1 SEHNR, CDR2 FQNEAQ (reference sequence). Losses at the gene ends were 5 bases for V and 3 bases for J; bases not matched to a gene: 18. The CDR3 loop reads CASSAGLEGGLGDYEQYF. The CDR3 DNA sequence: TGTGCCAGCAGCGCGGGACTAGAAGGGGGTTTGGGCGACTACGAGCAGTACTTC.

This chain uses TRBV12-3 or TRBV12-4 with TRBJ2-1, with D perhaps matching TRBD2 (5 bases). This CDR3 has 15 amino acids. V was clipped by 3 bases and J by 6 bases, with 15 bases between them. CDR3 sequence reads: CASSLIRDGLNEQFF. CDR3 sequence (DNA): TGTGCCAGCAGTTTGATTCGAGACGGACTCAATGAGCAGTTCTTC.

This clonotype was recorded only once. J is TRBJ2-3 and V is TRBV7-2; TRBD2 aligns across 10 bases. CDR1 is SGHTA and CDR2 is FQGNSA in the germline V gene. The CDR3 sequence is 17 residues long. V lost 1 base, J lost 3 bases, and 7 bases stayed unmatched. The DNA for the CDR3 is TGTGCCAGCAGCTTAGTTCGAACTAGCGGGAATACAGATACGCAGTATTTT. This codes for CASSLVRTSGNTDTQYF.

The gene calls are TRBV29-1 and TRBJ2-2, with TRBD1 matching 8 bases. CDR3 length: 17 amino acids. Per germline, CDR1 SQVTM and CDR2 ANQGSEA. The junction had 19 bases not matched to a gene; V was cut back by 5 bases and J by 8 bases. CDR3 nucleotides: TGCAGCGTTTGGGATCCGAGGATGGCAGGGGGCTCGGGGGAGCTGTTTTTT. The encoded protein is CSVWDPRMAGGSGELFF.

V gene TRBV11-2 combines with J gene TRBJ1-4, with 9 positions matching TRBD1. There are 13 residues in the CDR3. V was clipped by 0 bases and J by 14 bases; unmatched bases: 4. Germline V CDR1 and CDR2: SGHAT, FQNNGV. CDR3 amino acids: CASSLERTGVLFF. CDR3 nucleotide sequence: TGTGCCAGCAGCTTAGAGCGGACAGGGGTTCTGTTTTTT.

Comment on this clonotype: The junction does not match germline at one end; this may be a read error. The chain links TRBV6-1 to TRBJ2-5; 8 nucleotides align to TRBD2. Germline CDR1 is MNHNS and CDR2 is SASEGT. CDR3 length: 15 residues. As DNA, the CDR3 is TGTGCCAGCAGGGGTACTAGCGGTAACCAGGAGACCCAGTACTTC. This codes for CASRGTSGNQETQYF.